This record covers a single T cell receptor beta chain. What it recognizes is unknown. These data are taken from a study of vaccination and CD4 T cells after COVID-19. Study-level information: In the convalescent cohort, there were six males and four females, two of them Hispanic. Cultures serving as controls received a peptide pool (CEFX or HIV-1 Nef) or no peptide.

The germline gives CDR1 GTSNPN, CDR2 SVGIG (reference sequence). The germline V and J ends were trimmed by 4 bases and 8 bases, with 18 bases remaining between them. The CDR3 is made up of 15 amino acids. Treatment reported: roughly ten-day PBMC culture with coronavirus spike peptide pools or control peptides (ViraFEST assay). During the years 2011-2018, before the COVID-19 pandemic, the unexposed donor's CD4+ T cells were collected. Via ViraFEST, peptide pools expanded antigen-specific T cells before TCR sequencing. Sequencing of cultured CD4+ T cell DNA used the Oncomine TCR Beta short-read assay. TCRdb reanalysed the PCR reads using MiXCR and keeps one entry per CDR3 protein. Among about 6,700 distinct CDR3 sequences, roughly 29% were seen once, and the ten largest hold about 33%.

This receptor was taken from a human donor in good health. This sequence joins TRBV30 and TRBJ1-6; D uncertain. Sequenced: CD4+ T cells from blood, cultured in vitro. The DNA for the CDR3 is TGTGCCTGGACGCCCGTGGGCGGTGGGTATTCACCCCTCCACTTT. Amino acids: CAWTPVGGGYSPLHF. Supplemented by reference TRBV30 and TRBJ1-6, the full variable domain reads SQTIHQWPATLVQPVGSPLSLECTVEGTSNPNLYWYRQAAGRGLQLLFYSVGIGQISSEVPQNLSASRPQDRQFILSSKKLLLSDSGFYLCAWTPVGGGYSPLHFGNGTRLTVT.